The T cell receptor beta chain under discussion was sequenced for a study of tumor-infiltrating lymphocytes in primary liver carcinoma (dated by TCRdb to 2015 to 2018). Context from the whole study: Of the five patients, three men and two women aged 30 to 69 years, four had hepatocellular carcinoma and one had combined HCC and intrahepatic cholangiocarcinoma. Agilent mRNA microarray profiling was performed on the 25 to 30 tumor region samples to relate TCRbeta repertoire diversity to the local molecular phenotype. Reproducibility between technical replicate repertoires was high, with correlation coefficients above 0.95 and mean shared-clone rates roughly 0.86. Each sample produced roughly 3.65 to 7.13 million productive TCRbeta reads, and read depth showed no significant difference between tissue types. The five patients had tumors staged T1-T3 N0M0, with maximum diameters ranging from roughly 4.2 to 10 cm. The study combined TCRbeta repertoire sequencing, expression microarrays and whole-exome sequencing across five regions of each liver tumor, with adjacent normal tissue and blood. A total of some 35 specimens from 5 patients underwent TCRbeta repertoire sequencing, comprising about 25 tumor regions, 5 adjacent noncancerous liver tissues and 5 peripheral blood samples. Summary of the overall study and its limitations: Only the TCR beta chain was sequenced, which likely underestimates true repertoire diversity because unpaired alpha chains were not captured. Comparison of CD4+ and CD8+ T cell repertoires was precluded by the use of bulk unsorted samples. Only about 8-25% of top clones were present in all five regions of a tumor, suggesting spatial heterogeneity of tumor-infiltrating T cells. Pairs of tumor regions showed greater repertoire overlap (mean 36%) than tumor-adjacent pairs (17%) or tumor-blood pairs (approximately 15%), which is consistent with antigen-driven expansion. With just four to six patients in the study, the authors point out that the findings should be validated in a larger study. The top 250 clones made up a significantly larger repertoire fraction in tumors than in blood (p = 0.039).

Via the germline V gene, CDR1 is MGHDK and CDR2 SYGVNS. Its CDR3 holds 13 amino acids, cysteine through phenylalanine. The only DNA kept is the CDR3, 39 bases in frame from the first base. Total RNA and DNA were co-extracted without cell sorting from around 20-30 mg of bulk tissue using the AllPrep DNA/RNA mini kit. Four to six patients with histopathologically diagnosed primary liver carcinoma underwent surgical resection in China between November 2015 and March 2016. Chronic HBV infection was present in the patients, and the patients were treatment-naive at sampling. Five spatially separated regions were sampled per tumor: superior, inferior, left-lateral and right-lateral poles, plus the tumor centre. More than 75% viable tumor cells were found by histology in every tumor sample. Fresh tumor and adjacent tissue pieces were bisected; one half was stored in RNAlater at -80°C, the other sent for histology.

Of note for this clonotype: This clone's antigen is unknown. This may be a read error: a much more frequent sequence differs by one nucleotide.

A constant-region primer and ProtoScript II reverse transcriptase were used to reverse-transcribe TCRbeta-specific cDNA from around 540 ng total RNA. The TCRbeta libraries were prepared through three rounds of nested multiplex PCR following a slightly modified ARM-PCR procedure. Each of the first two PCR rounds ran for roughly 9 cycles and used multiplex TRBV1-TRBV30 forward primers together with a Cbeta reverse primer. A final 25-cycle PCR with Deep VentR polymerase added sample barcodes and Illumina adapters. Amplicons of 200-500 bp were gel-purified with a QIAquick gel extraction kit before sequencing. The TCRbeta amplicons were sequenced with 250-bp paired-end reads on an Illumina HiSeq 2500. In the source study's methods: To recover full CDR3 sequences, reads were quality-trimmed using Trimmomatic v0.33 and paired reads were then merged using FLASH v1.2.11. V, D and J germline segments were assigned to the rearranged TCRbeta sequences using MiGEC v1.2.1b. Clonotype statistics, along with Shannon-Wiener diversity indices, were calculated using VDJtools v1.0.0. Except for diversity analysis, only each sample's 250 most abundant clonotypes were used in subsequent analyses to reduce sampling bias. TCRdb took the public reads, trimmed them with fastp at Q25, ran MiXCR for clone calling and kept in-frame beta chains. One record per CDR3 amino acid sequence lists the most common genes and DNA. The V and J calls were determined by TCRdb, not by the authors. This sample gives 70,000 to 85,000 distinct CDR3 sequences in total; 70% to 75% of them show up just once. Together, the top ten hold around 13% of the sample.

The rearranged chain carries TRBV25-1 and TRBJ1-2, with the D gene not clear enough to name. Sequences were obtained from liver tumor tissue from sampling region 4. This specimen's cell subset or site label, interpreted: tumor region T4, right-lateral pole. The receptor comes from a woman aged 55-69 years with primary liver carcinoma and hepatitis B virus infection. The sequenced DNA is TGTGCCGGCAGTGAAGAAAAGGAGCTTGGCTACACCTTC. Its coded protein is CAGSEEKELGYTF.